The T cell receptor (beta chain) under discussion was sequenced for a study of blood T cell repertoires in COVID-19. The overall study: Samples taken during acute and convalescent COVID-19 were collected in the United States, Italy and Spain. PBMCs, B-cell-depleted T cells, or T cells were the source of the cDNA or gDNA that made up the material.

Per the authors' pipeline: By means of reference gene primer amplification, nucleated cell counts were estimated. Method: immunoSEQ multiplex PCR; TCRdb's copy keeps in-frame clones and lacks some. V and J calls and clone size are those listed in that table; D and trimming were worked out from the DNA. The profile shows about 180,000 clones, about 91% of them singletons. Sequencing was done on a sample of peripheral blood. The clonotype comes from a woman in her thirties with acute or convalescent COVID-19.

CDR3: CASSLSGRDGETQYF. The CDR3 DNA is TGTGCCAGCAGCTTGTCCGGGAGGGATGGGGAGACCCAGTACTTC. The chain joins TRBV5-6 to TRBJ2-5; 8 bases are a match to TRBD2. The V and J ends lost 1 base and 5 bases, in that order; junction bases with no gene match: 7. Germline V gene lookup returns CDR1 SGHDT and CDR2 YYEEEE. This CDR3 contains 15 residues.